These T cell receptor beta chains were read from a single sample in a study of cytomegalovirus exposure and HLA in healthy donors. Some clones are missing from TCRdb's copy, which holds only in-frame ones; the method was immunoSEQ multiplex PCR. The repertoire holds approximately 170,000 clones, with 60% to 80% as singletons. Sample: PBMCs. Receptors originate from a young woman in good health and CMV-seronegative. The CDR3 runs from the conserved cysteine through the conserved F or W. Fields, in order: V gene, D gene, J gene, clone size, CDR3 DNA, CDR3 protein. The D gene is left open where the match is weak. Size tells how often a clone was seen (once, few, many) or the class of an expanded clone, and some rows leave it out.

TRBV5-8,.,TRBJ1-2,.,TGTGCCAGCAGCTTGCCGAACTATGGCTACACCTTC,CASSLPNYGYTF
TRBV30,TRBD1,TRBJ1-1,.,TGTGCCTGGAGTTCACAGGGGTTCACTGAAGCTTTCTTT,CAWSSQGFTEAFF
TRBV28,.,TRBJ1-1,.,TGTGCCAGCAGGACGCTTGACTGGAACACTGAAGCTTTCTTT,CASRTLDWNTEAFF
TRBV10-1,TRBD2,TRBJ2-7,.,TGCGCCAGCAGTGACGGCGGGAGGGCCGACGAGCAGTACTTC,CASSDGGRADEQYF
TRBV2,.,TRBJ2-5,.,TGTGCCAACGTGAGGTGGGGGGGCAGGGAGACCCAGTACTTC,CANVRWGGRETQYF
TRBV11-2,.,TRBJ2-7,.,TGTGCCAGCAGCTTAGACAGGGCGATCCACGAGCAGTACTTC,CASSLDRAIHEQYF
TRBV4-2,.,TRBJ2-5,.,TGTGCCAGCAGCCAAGAGGGACTTCAAGAGACCCAGTACTTC,CASSQEGLQETQYF
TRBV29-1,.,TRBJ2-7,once,TGCAGCGTTGAAGGTTTTGAGCGGACAGCTTCTTACGAGCAGTACTTC,CSVEGFERTASYEQYF
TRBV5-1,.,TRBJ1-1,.,TGCGCCAGCAGCATGTCCAGGGATAGCACTGAAGCTTTCTTT,CASSMSRDSTEAFF
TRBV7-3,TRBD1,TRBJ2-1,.,TGTGCCAGCAGCTCAGGGGGATTCAATGAGCAGTTCTTC,CASSSGGFNEQFF
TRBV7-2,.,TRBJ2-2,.,TGTGCCAGCAGCTTAAGCCCCGGGGAGCTGTTTTTT,CASSLSPGELFF
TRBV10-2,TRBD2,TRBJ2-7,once,TGCGCCAGCAGCGCGACTAGCGGGGCCTACGAGCAGTACTTC,CASSATSGAYEQYF
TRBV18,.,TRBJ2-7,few,TGTGCCAGCTCACCGGGGCAGCTCTACGAGCAGTACTTC,CASSPGQLYEQYF
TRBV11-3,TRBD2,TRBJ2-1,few,TGTGCCAGCAGCTCGCGGGAGGGCCAATACAATGAGCAGTTCTTC,CASSSREGQYNEQFF
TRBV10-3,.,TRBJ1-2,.,TGTGCCATCAGTCCGGGGGTTGGCTACACCTTC,CAISPGVGYTF
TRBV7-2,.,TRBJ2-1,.,TGTGCCAGCAGCTCAGGACGAGGGTGGCAGGGAGGCAATGAGCAGTTCTTC,CASSSGRGWQGGNEQFF
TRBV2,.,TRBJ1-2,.,TGTGCCAGCAGTGAATTGCGGGGGGCGGATGGCTACACCTTC,CASSELRGADGYTF
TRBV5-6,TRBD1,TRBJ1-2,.,TGTGCCAGCAGCCCTAGGACAGGGGGCGAAATTCATTATGGCTACACCTTC,CASSPRTGGEIHYGYTF
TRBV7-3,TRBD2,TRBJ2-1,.,TGTGCCAGCAGCCCCGGACTAGCGGTAGTCAATGAGCAGTTCTTC,CASSPGLAVVNEQFF
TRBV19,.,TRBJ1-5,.,TGTGCCAGCCGGGGGGGAAGTTCCAATCAGCCCCAGCATTTT,CASRGGSSNQPQHF
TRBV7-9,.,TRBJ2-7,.,TGTGCCAGCAGCCGCGTTGAAGACGAGCAGTACTTC,CASSRVEDEQYF
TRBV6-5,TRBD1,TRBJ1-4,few,TGTGCCAGCAGTCCTCCGGGACAGGGAGGCGAAAAACTGTTTTTT,CASSPPGQGGEKLFF
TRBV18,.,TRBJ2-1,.,TGTGCCAGCTCACCTGTTAAGGGGATTAGCTCCTACAATGAGCAGTTCTTC,CASSPVKGISSYNEQFF
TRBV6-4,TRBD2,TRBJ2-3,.,TGTGCCAGCAGCTTAGCGGGGGCTAGCACAGATACGCAGTATTTT,CASSLAGASTDTQYF
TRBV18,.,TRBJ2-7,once,TGTGCCAGCTCACCACAGTGGGGGGGCGGCTCCTACGAGCAGTACTTC,CASSPQWGGGSYEQYF